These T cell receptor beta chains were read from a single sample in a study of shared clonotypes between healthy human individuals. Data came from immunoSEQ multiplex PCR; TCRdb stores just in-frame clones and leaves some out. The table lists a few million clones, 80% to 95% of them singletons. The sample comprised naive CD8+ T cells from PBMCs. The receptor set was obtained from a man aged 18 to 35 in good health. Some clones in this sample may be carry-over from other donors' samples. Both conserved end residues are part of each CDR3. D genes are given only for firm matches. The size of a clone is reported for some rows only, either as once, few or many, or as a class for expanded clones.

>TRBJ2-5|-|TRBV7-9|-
CASSNTKETQYF
TGTGCCAGCAGCAACACGAAAGAGACCCAGTACTTC
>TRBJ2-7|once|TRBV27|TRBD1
CASSFRGGGSSYEQYF
TGTGCCAGCAGTTTTCGAGGGGGCGGTTCATCCTACGAGCAGTACTTC
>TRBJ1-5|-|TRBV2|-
CASTDGNSNQPQHF
TGTGCCAGCACGGACGGGAATAGCAATCAGCCCCAGCATTTT
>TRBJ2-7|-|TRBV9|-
CASSVAVGFAYEQYF
TGTGCCAGCAGCGTTGCGGTGGGATTCGCCTACGAGCAGTACTTC
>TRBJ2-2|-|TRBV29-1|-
CSVEIPYTGELFF
TGCAGCGTTGAGATCCCGTACACCGGGGAGCTGTTTTTT
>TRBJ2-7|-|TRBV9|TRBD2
CASSVGASGLYEQYF
TGTGCCAGCAGCGTAGGGGCTAGCGGGTTGTACGAGCAGTACTTC
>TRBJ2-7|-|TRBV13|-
CASSSALRTEQYF
TGTGCCAGCAGCTCTGCTTTACGGACCGAGCAGTACTTC
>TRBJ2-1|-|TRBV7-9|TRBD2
CAAVGGSSINEQFF
TGTGCCGCGGTCGGGGGGAGCTCAATTAATGAGCAGTTCTTC
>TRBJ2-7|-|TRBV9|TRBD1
CASSPGQGIYEQYF
TGTGCCAGCAGCCCGGGACAGGGAATCTACGAGCAGTACTTC
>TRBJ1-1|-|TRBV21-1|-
CASSERTGSGEAFF
TGTGCCAGCAGCGAGAGGACAGGGTCGGGTGAAGCTTTCTTT
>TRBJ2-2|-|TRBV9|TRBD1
CASSVGQGLSNTGELFF
TGTGCCAGCAGCGTCGGACAGGGCCTTTCCAACACCGGGGAGCTGTTTTTT
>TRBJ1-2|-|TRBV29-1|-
CSVECGDRGVTGYTF
TGCAGCGTTGAATGTGGGGATCGTGGGGTTACTGGCTACACCTTC
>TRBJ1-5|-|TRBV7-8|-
CASSLGAGLNQPQHF
TGTGCCAGCAGCTTAGGGGCAGGCCTTAATCAGCCCCAGCATTTT
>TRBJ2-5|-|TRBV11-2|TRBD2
CASSPSPLASGSETQYF
TGTGCCAGCAGCCCTAGCCCCCTGGCTAGCGGGAGTGAGACCCAGTACTTC
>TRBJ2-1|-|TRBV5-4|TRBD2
CASSFSGGYREQFF
TGTGCCAGCAGCTTTAGCGGGGGTTATCGCGAGCAGTTCTTC
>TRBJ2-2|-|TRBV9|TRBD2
CASSRGLAGVSGELFF
TGTGCCAGCAGCAGGGGACTAGCGGGAGTCAGCGGGGAGCTGTTTTTT
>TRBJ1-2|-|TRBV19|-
CASSTGHYGYTF
TGTGCCAGTAGTACAGGGCACTATGGCTACACCTTC
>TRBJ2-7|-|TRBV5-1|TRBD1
CASSSDRELDYEQYF
TGCGCCAGCAGCTCGGACAGGGAACTGGACTACGAGCAGTACTTC
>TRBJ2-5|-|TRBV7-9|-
CASSLSGLPPPETQYF
TGTGCCAGCAGCTTGTCGGGACTGCCACCCCCGGAGACCCAGTACTTC
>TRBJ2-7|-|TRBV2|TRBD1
CASSVDRGFYEQYF
TGTGCCAGCAGTGTGGACAGGGGGTTTTACGAGCAGTACTTC
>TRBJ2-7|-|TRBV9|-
CASSEGVGLSYEQYF
TGTGCCAGCAGCGAGGGGGTGGGCCTCTCCTACGAGCAGTACTTC
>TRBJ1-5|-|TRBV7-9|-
CASSTRDQPQHF
TGTGCCAGCAGTACCAGAGATCAGCCCCAGCATTTT
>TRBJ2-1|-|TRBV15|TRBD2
CATSRTSGGLNNEQFF
TGTGCCACCAGCAGGACGAGCGGGGGATTAAACAATGAGCAGTTCTTC
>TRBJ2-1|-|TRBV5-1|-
CASSLPQRVFDNEQFF
TGCGCCAGCAGCTTGCCCCAGCGGGTTTTCGACAATGAGCAGTTCTTC
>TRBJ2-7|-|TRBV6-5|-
CASSYQGTSSYEQYF
TGTGCCAGCAGTTACCAGGGTACGTCCTCCTACGAGCAGTACTTC
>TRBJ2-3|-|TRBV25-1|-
CASSLSGDTQYF
TGTGCCAGCAGCCTGAGTGGAGATACGCAGTATTTT
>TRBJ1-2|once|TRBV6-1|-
CASSESPGTLYGYTF
TGTGCCAGCAGTGAATCGCCTGGGACCCTCTATGGCTACACCTTC
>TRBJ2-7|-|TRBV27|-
CASSALRTEQYF
TGTGCCAGCAGTGCCCTGAGGACGGAGCAGTACTTC
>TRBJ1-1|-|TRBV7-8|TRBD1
CASSLRGQITEAFF
TGTGCCAGCAGCTTAAGGGGGCAAATCACTGAAGCTTTCTTT
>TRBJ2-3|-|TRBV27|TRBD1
CASSLTGGADTQYF
TGTGCCAGCAGTCTGACAGGGGGCGCAGATACGCAGTATTTT
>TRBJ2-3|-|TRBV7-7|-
CASSLKIGDTQYF
TGTGCCAGCAGCCTGAAAATTGGGGATACGCAGTATTTT
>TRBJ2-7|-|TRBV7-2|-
CASSTKTGPHSYEQYF
TGTGCCAGCAGCACCAAAACAGGGCCCCACTCCTACGAGCAGTACTTC
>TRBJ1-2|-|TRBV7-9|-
CASSSPEGPDYGYTF
TGTGCCAGCAGCTCCCCCGAGGGACCGGACTATGGCTACACCTTC
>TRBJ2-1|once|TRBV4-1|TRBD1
CASSPRAGTGPSYNEQFF
TGCGCCAGCAGCCCCCGTGCCGGGACAGGGCCATCCTACAATGAGCAGTTCTTC
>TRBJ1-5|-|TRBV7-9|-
CASSGGLAHNQPQHF
TGTGCCAGCAGCGGGGGACTGGCACACAATCAGCCCCAGCATTTT
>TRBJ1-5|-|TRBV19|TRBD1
CATHRDRRQGSDQPQHF
TGTGCCACCCACCGAGACAGAAGACAGGGGAGCGATCAGCCCCAGCATTTT
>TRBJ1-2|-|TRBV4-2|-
CASSQERSDNYGYTF
TGTGCCAGCAGCCAAGAAAGATCAGACAACTATGGCTACACCTTC
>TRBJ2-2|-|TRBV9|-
CASSVSGKVENTGELFF
TGTGCCAGCAGCGTTTCTGGAAAAGTAGAGAACACCGGGGAGCTGTTTTTT
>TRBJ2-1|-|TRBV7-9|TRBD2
CASSRLAGIYNEQFF
TGTGCCAGCAGCCGACTAGCGGGGATATACAATGAGCAGTTCTTC
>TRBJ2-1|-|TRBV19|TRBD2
CASGRLASSYNEQFF
TGTGCCAGTGGCAGACTAGCATCCTCCTACAATGAGCAGTTCTTC
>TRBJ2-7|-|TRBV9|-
CASSHDRGVEQYF
TGTGCCAGCAGCCACGACCGGGGAGTCGAGCAGTACTTC
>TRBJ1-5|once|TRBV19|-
CASTFRSGGNQPQHF
TGTGCCAGTACCTTCCGCTCAGGCGGCAATCAGCCCCAGCATTTT
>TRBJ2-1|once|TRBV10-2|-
CASSEGLDEQFF
TGCGCCAGCAGTGAGGGGCTTGATGAGCAGTTCTTC
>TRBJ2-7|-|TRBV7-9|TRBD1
CASSNDRALQYEQYF
TGTGCCAGCAGCAACGACAGGGCACTCCAATACGAGCAGTACTTC
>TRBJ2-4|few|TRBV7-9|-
CASSGPLGFGADAKNIQYF
TGTGCCAGCAGCGGTCCCCTCGGTTTCGGAGCTGATGCCAAAAACATTCAGTACTTC
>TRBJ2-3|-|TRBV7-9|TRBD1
CASSSHTGGIADTQYF
TGTGCCAGCAGCTCACACACAGGGGGCATAGCAGATACGCAGTATTTT
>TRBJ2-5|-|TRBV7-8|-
CASRSSSGSWETQYF
TGTGCCAGCAGATCTTCGTCGGGGTCTTGGGAGACCCAGTACTTC
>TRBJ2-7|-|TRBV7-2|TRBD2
CASRITSGPYEQYF
TGTGCCAGCAGAATTACTAGCGGACCATACGAGCAGTACTTC
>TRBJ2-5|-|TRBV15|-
CATSQLVLGRLETQYF
TGTGCCACCAGCCAACTAGTACTAGGTCGGCTAGAGACCCAGTACTTC
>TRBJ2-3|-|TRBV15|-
CATSKPGHLTDTQYF
TGTGCCACCAGCAAACCGGGACACCTCACAGATACGCAGTATTTT
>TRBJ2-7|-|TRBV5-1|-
CASSYNRDSYEQYF
TGCGCCAGCAGCTATAACCGGGACTCCTACGAGCAGTACTTC
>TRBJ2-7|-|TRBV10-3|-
CAISGADYEQYF
TGTGCCATCAGTGGTGCAGACTACGAGCAGTACTTC
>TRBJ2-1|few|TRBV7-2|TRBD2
CASTSRGSLHNEQFF
TGTGCCAGCACCTCCCGCGGGAGCCTCCACAATGAGCAGTTCTTC
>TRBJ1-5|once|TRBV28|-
CASSLFRGGRDQPQHF
TGTGCCAGCAGTTTATTCCGGGGAGGTCGTGATCAGCCCCAGCATTTT
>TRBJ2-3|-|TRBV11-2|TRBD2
CASSSRLAGVYSTDTQYF
TGTGCCAGCAGCTCACGATTAGCGGGAGTATATAGCACAGATACGCAGTATTTT